The source of this T cell receptor (beta chain) is a study of OX40 agonist ivuxolimab in advanced cancers. Turning to the study itself: At 0.01 to 10 mg/kg, ivuxolimab was administered intravenously to patients every 2 weeks.

Assay used: immunoSEQ multiplex PCR; TCRdb lists only in-frame clones, some missing. The sample records almost 35,000 clones, 70% to 80% being singletons. Per germline, CDR1 LNHDA and CDR2 SQIVND (reference sequence). V lost 1 base, J lost 3 bases, and 12 bases lay in between. The CDR3 sequence is 15 residues long. The specimen was CD4+ or CD8+ T cells sorted from blood, collected in a trial of the OX40 agonist ivuxolimab. The receptor's source is an adult with an advanced solid tumor such as melanoma, head and neck, liver or kidney cancer. J is TRBJ1-2 and V is TRBV19, with D perhaps matching TRBD1 (6 bases). The CDR3 is CASSIGLTGYYGYTF. The CDR3 coding sequence is TGTGCCAGTAGTATAGGACTTACAGGGTACTATGGCTACACCTTC.